Sequencing of this TCR beta chain was carried out in a study of molecular identifiers for immune sequencing clone quantification. On the study more broadly: Replicates partitioned RNA from roughly 21,000 or 96,000 naive CD8 cells into five parts, sequencing four.

Each CDR3 protein is one row after TCRdb ran MiXCR on the PCR reads. The table records approximately 500,000 distinct CDR3 sequences, about 21% of them present only once. The study's findings and limits: Clones carrying above 20 RNA copies accounted for over 99% of effector molecules, under 1% in naive cells.

This clonotype was seen many times. What it binds is not known. Germline CDR1 is SGDLS and CDR2 is YYNGEE. V dropped 3 bases and J dropped 3 bases, with 11 bases sitting between them. This CDR3 contains 14 residues. Material for sequencing was naive CD8+ T cells from blood, with Jurkat cell RNA spiked in. Subset reported: FACS-sorted CD8+CD4-CCR7+CD45RA+ naive T cells. The receptor's source is a human donor in good health. Some libraries in this study had Jurkat cell RNA spiked in. The J gene is TRBJ2-3, the V gene TRBV9; tentatively, D is TRBD2 (6 bases). Here the CDR3 DNA reads TGTGCCAGCAGCGAACATGGAGGGACAGATACGCAGTATTTT. Translated, it gives CASSEHGGTDTQYF.